The 11 T cell receptor beta chains in this list originate from one sample, sequenced in a study of blood T cell repertoires in COVID-19. Measured with immunoSEQ multiplex PCR; TCRdb has only the in-frame clones, and not every one. The top ten clones hold over 4.5% of a sample with more than 300,000 clones, 75% to 90% of them seen once. What was sequenced was PBMCs or T cells enriched from blood (not recorded which). These receptors were collected from a woman between 50 and 59 years old who had recovered from COVID-19.

This chain links TRBV29-1 with TRBJ2-2; D may be TRBD2 (5 bases). The germline V gene has CDR1 SQVTM and CDR2 ANQGSEA. Trimming removed 6 bases at V and 0 bases at J, with 14 bases between. The CDR3 is made up of 15 amino acids. CDR3 sequence reads: CSVIFLAANTGELFF. DNA for the CDR3: TGCAGCGTGATTTTCCTAGCCGCGAACACCGGGGAGCTGTTTTTT.

The chain links TRBV6-5 to TRBJ1-2; no definite D call. The length of the CDR3 is 15 residues. Germline V lookup: CDR1 MNHEY, CDR2 SVGAGI. V gave up 6 bases and J gave up 8 bases, with 22 bases separating them. CDR3 sequence reads: CASRRWDREGDGYTF. CDR3 nucleotide sequence: TGTGCCAGCAGACGATGGGATAGGGAGGGCGACGGCTACACCTTC.

This sequence joins TRBV6-5 and TRBJ2-1; 7 bases map to TRBD1. CDR3 length: 13 residues. Germline CDR1 and CDR2: MNHEY and SVGAGI. V lost 1 base, J lost 7 bases, and 1 base stayed unmatched. The CDR3 is CASSYYRGNEQFF. The CDR3 bases are TGTGCCAGCAGTTACTACAGGGGTAATGAGCAGTTCTTC.

J is TRBJ2-7 and V is TRBV7-9; TRBD2 aligns across 13 bases. The CDR3 runs to 16 residues. J lost 3 bases, V lost 5 bases, and 7 bases had no gene match. CDR1 is SEHNR and CDR2 is FQNEAQ in the germline V gene (reference sequence). The CDR3: CASSPGLAGAGYEQYF. In DNA, the CDR3 is TGTGCCAGCAGCCCAGGACTAGCGGGAGCCGGCTACGAGCAGTACTTC.

V gene TRBV3-1 (or the pseudogene TRBV3-2) combines with J gene TRBJ2-7, with TRBD2 identical over 10 bases. The CDR3 sequence is 14 residues long. Germline assignment: CDR1 LGHDT and CDR2 YNNKEL (reference sequence). Trimming cost V 2 bases and J 10 bases; bases outside gene matches: 8. The CDR3 coding sequence is TGTGCCAGCAGCCAAAGCGTACTAGCGGGAACTCAGTACTTC. It codes for CASSQSVLAGTQYF.

This rearrangement joins TRBV9 to TRBJ1-1; D remains unclear. This CDR3 is 15 amino acids long. Germline V gene lookup returns CDR1 SGDLS and CDR2 YYNGEE. Trimming removed 0 bases at V and 0 bases at J, with 9 bases between. The CDR3 DNA reads as TGTGCCAGCAGCGTAGTGGCCAGTATGAACACTGAAGCTTTCTTT. Its translation is CASSVVASMNTEAFF.

The V gene is TRBV2, the J gene TRBJ1-2; D is ambiguous. V gave up 3 bases and J gave up 0 bases, with 11 bases separating them. The CDR3 totals 15 residues. From germline, CDR1 is SNHLY and CDR2 FYNNEI. The CDR3 loop reads CASSDGSSANYGYTF. The CDR3 DNA follows: TGTGCCAGCAGTGACGGGTCGAGCGCTAACTATGGCTACACCTTC.

The rearrangement uses TRBV7-2 and TRBJ1-6, with 7 bases identical to TRBD1. Trimming took 5 bases from V and 11 from J; bases not matched to a gene: 9. Germline CDR1 SGHTA, CDR2 FQGNSA. CDR3 length: 14 residues. CDR3 loop: CASSLGQPGAPLHF. For the CDR3, the DNA is TGTGCCAGCAGCCTGGGACAGCCGGGGGCACCCCTCCACTTT.

The rearrangement uses TRBV19 and TRBJ1-5; D perhaps matches TRBD1 (6 bases). CDR3 length: 12 residues. Germline V gene data show CDR1 as LNHDA and CDR2 as SQIVND (reference sequence). Trimming took off 8 bases at V and 3 bases at J, with 8 bases between the two ends. In nucleotides, the CDR3 is TGTGCCAGTGGGGACAACAATCAGCCCCAGCATTTT. This codes for CASGDNNQPQHF.

The chain recombines TRBV2 with TRBJ1-1; D call uncertain. Germline values: CDR1 SNHLY, CDR2 FYNNEI. The germline V and J ends were trimmed by 1 base and 8 bases, with 14 bases remaining between them. The CDR3 loop spans 14 amino acids. The CDR3 region is CASSEGPPGIEAFF. As DNA, the CDR3 is TGTGCCAGCAGTGAAGGCCCTCCGGGAATCGAAGCTTTCTTT.

The chain couples TRBV3-1 (or the pseudogene TRBV3-2) to TRBJ2-1; no firm D call. V shed 2 bases and J shed 6 bases, with 8 bases lying between them. Per germline, CDR1 LGHDT and CDR2 YNNKEL (reference sequence). CDR3 length: 13 amino acids. The CDR3 is CASSQRLGNEQFF. The CDR3 DNA sequence: TGTGCCAGCAGCCAAAGGCTAGGCAATGAGCAGTTCTTC.